This T cell receptor (beta chain) emerged from a study of blood T cell repertoires in COVID-19. Trimming pared 4 bases from V and 0 bases from J, leaving 7 bases between. Per germline, CDR1 SGHRS and CDR2 YFSETQ. The CDR3 is made up of 13 amino acids. As processed by the authors: Nucleated cell number was recorded as an estimate derived from reference gene primer amplification. The method was immunoSEQ multiplex PCR; TCRdb's version includes in-frame clones alone and lacks a portion of them. V and J calls and clone size are copied from that table; D and trimming were computed from the DNA. Among tens of thousands of clones listed, approximately 80% were seen once.

The receptor was derived from a human donor with acute or convalescent COVID-19. The donor label of this sample is uncertain. The chain uses TRBV5-1 and TRBJ1-1; no definite D call. The source material was peripheral blood. The DNA for the CDR3 is TGCGCCAGCAGCCAGACTTTGAACACTGAAGCTTTCTTT. Translation: CASSQTLNTEAFF.